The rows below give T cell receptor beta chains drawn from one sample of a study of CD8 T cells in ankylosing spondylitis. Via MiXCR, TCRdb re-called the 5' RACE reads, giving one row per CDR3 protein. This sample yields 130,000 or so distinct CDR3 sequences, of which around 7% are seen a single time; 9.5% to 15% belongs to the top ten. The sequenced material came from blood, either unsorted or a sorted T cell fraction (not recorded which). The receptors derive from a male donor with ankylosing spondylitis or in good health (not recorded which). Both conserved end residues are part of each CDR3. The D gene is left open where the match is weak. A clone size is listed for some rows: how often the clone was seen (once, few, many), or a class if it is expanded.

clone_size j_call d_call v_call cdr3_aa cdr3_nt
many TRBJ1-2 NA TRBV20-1 CSARDRYLGGNSYTF TGCAGTGCTAGAGATCGCTACCTAGGGGGAAACTCCTACACCTTC
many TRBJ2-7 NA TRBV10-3 CAISEFIYEQYF TGTGCCATCAGTGAGTTCATATACGAGCAGTACTTC
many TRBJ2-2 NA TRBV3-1 CASSRLSSSTTGELFF TGTGCCAGCAGCCGCCTCTCTAGCTCGACCACCGGGGAGCTGTTTTTT
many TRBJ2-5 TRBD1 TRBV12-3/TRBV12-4 CASSSGTGKEKTQYF TGTGCCAGCAGTTCCGGGACAGGGAAAGAAAAGACCCAGTACTTC
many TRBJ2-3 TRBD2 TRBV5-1 CASSIRTSGTTDTQYF TGCGCCAGCAGCATTCGGACTAGCGGGACCACAGATACGCAGTATTTT
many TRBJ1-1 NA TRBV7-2 CASSSAGTTTEAFF TGTGCCAGCAGCTCCGCCGGGACGACCACTGAAGCTTTCTTT
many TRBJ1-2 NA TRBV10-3 CAISATRDRGGYTF TGTGCCATCAGTGCAACCCGGGACCGCGGGGGCTACACCTTC
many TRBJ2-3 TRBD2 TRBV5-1 CASSLMGSGGTDTQYF TGCGCCAGCAGCTTGATGGGTAGCGGGGGCACAGATACGCAGTATTTT
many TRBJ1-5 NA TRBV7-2 CASSLEVNQPQHF TGTGCCAGCAGCTTAGAGGTCAATCAGCCCCAGCATTTT
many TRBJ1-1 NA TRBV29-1 CSVVRMADAVNTEAFF TGCAGCGTTGTTAGGATGGCGGACGCAGTGAACACTGAAGCTTTCTTT
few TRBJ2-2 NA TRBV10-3 CAISESARTANTGELFF TGTGCCATCAGTGAGTCCGCGAGGACAGCGAACACCGGGGAGCTGTTTTTT
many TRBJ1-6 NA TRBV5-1 CASSTTNNSPLHF TGCGCCAGCAGCACAACGAATAATTCACCCCTCCACTTT
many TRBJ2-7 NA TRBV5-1 CASSLASSATYEQYF TGCGCCAGCAGCTTGGCCTCATCGGCAACCTACGAGCAGTACTTC
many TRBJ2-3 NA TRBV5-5 CASSLDAQSGTQYF TGTGCCAGCAGCTTGGATGCCCAGTCGGGTACGCAGTATTTT
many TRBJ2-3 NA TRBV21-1 CASSKAPGRGTTDTQYF TGTGCCAGCAGCAAAGCGCCTGGCAGGGGGACGACAGATACGCAGTATTTT
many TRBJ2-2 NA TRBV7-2 CASRLNRDGFYPGELFF TGTGCCAGCAGACTTAACCGGGACGGATTTTATCCCGGGGAGCTGTTTTTT
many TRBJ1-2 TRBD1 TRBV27 CASGKKTGVDGYTF TGTGCCAGCGGAAAGAAAACAGGGGTTGACGGCTACACCTTC
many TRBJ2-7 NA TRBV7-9 CASSPSAYEQYF TGTGCCAGCAGCCCTAGCGCCTACGAGCAGTACTTC
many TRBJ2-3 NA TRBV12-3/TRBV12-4 CATQQGRGTDTQYF TGTGCCACGCAACAGGGCCGGGGCACAGATACGCAGTATTTT
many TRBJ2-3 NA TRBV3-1 CASSHYTDTQYF TGTGCCAGCAGCCACTACACAGATACGCAGTATTTT
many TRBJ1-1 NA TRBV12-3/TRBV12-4 CASNGEFTEAFF TGTGCCAGCAACGGAGAATTTACTGAAGCTTTCTTT
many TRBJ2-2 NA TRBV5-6 CASSLGSRELFF TGTGCCAGCAGCTTGGGTTCCCGGGAGCTGTTTTTT
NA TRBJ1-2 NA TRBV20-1 CSARPTGGLYGYTF TGCAGTGCTAGACCGACTGGAGGGCTCTATGGCTACACCTTC
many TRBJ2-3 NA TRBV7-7 CASSLSGTDTQYF TGTGCTAGCAGCCTCAGCGGCACAGATACGCAGTATTTT
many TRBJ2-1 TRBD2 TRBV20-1 CSARGEGLAIGQFF TGCAGTGCTAGAGGCGAGGGACTAGCGATTGGGCAGTTCTTC
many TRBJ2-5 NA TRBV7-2 CASSFSMAQETQYF TGTGCCAGCAGCTTCTCGATGGCCCAAGAGACCCAGTACTTC
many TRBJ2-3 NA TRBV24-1 CATSDRTGGDTQYF TGTGCCACCAGTGATAGGACAGGAGGGGATACGCAGTATTTT
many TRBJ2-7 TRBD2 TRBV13 CASSSGRDYEQYF TGTGCCAGCAGCTCAGGGAGGGACTACGAGCAGTACTTC
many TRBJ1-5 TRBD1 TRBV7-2 CASRLGQGSNQPQHF TGTGCCAGCAGATTGGGACAGGGTAGCAATCAGCCCCAGCATTTT
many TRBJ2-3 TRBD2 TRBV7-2 CASSPPGRLPDTQYF TGTGCCAGCAGCCCCCCCGGGAGGCTCCCAGATACGCAGTATTTT
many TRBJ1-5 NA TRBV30 CAWGWGGSNQPQHF TGTGCCTGGGGGTGGGGGGGGAGCAATCAGCCCCAGCATTTT
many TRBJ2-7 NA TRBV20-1 CSATHEANYEQYF TGCAGTGCGACGCACGAGGCGAACTACGAGCAGTACTTC
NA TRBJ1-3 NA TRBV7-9 CASSVGLGLSGNTIYF TGTGCCAGCAGCGTCGGCCTGGGTCTCTCTGGAAACACCATATATTTT
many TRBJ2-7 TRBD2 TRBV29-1 CSVEALAGPRSYEQYF TGCAGCGTTGAAGCACTAGCGGGACCGCGGTCCTACGAGCAGTACTTC
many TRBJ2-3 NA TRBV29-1 CSVDPAADTQYF TGCAGCGTTGATCCAGCGGCAGATACGCAGTATTTT
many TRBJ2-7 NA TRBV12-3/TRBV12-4 CASSLGRYYEQYF TGTGCCAGCAGTTTAGGCAGATATTACGAGCAGTACTTC
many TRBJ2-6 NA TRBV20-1 CSAPSGANVLTF TGCAGTGCCCCTTCTGGGGCCAACGTCCTGACTTTC
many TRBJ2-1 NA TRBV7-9 CASSLVSRALYNEQFF TGTGCCAGCAGCTTAGTATCAAGGGCACTTTACAATGAGCAGTTCTTC
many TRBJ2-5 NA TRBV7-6 CASSLWGLRTTGQETQYF TGTGCCAGCAGCTTATGGGGTCTCCGAACGACTGGACAAGAGACCCAGTACTTC
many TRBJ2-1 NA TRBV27 CASRGELGARNEQFF TGTGCCAGCAGGGGGGAGTTGGGGGCCAGGAATGAGCAGTTCTTC
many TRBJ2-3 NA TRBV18 CASSPPGGGTDTQYF TGTGCCAGCTCACCACCCGGCGGAGGCACAGATACGCAGTATTTT
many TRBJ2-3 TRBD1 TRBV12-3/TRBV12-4 CASSPMQGVGDTQYF TGTGCCAGCAGTCCTATGCAGGGGGTCGGAGATACGCAGTATTTT
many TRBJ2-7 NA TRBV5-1 CASSPDRGNVGQYF TGCGCCAGCAGCCCGGACAGAGGTAACGTGGGGCAGTACTTC
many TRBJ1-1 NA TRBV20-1 CSAKRGSGTTEAFF TGCAGTGCTAAGAGGGGGTCCGGGACCACTGAAGCTTTCTTT
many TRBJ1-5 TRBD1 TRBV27 CASSSGTGGNQPQHF TGTGCCAGCAGTTCAGGGACAGGGGGCAATCAGCCCCAGCATTTT
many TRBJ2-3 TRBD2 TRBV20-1 CSAIDYGRGTDTQYF TGCAGTGCTATCGATTACGGGAGGGGCACAGATACGCAGTATTTT
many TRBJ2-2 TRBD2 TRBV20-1 CSAGGVNTGELFF TGCAGTGCCGGGGGGGTCAACACCGGGGAGCTGTTTTTT
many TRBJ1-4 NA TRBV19 CASSSWSADNEKLFF TGTGCCAGTAGTAGCTGGTCGGCAGACAATGAAAAACTGTTTTTT
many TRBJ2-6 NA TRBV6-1 CASKAGFGANVLTF TGTGCCAGCAAGGCAGGATTTGGGGCCAACGTCCTGACTTTC